This T cell receptor (beta chain) was captured in a study of CD8 T cells in Susac syndrome. Whole-study findings and limits: The relatively small number of individuals in the TCR sequencing and HLA analysis was acknowledged by the study.

Random hexamers were used to reverse transcribe an amount of roughly 0.5 to 1 ug RNA. TCRdb re-called the immunoSEQ multiplex PCR reads with MiXCR, one entry per CDR3 protein. Altogether under 200,000 distinct CDR3 sequences are present, about 95% being singletons, with the ten largest covering 0.15% to 0.2%. About this clonotype itself: As yet, its antigen is unknown.

Trimming at V came to 7 bases and at J to 3 bases, leaving 4 bases not matched to a gene. CDR1 and CDR2 from the germline V gene are KGHDR and SFDVKD. This CDR3 contains 14 residues. The sample taken for sequencing was CD8+ T cells from PBMCs. The TCR comes from a human donor with multiple sclerosis. The chain joins TRBV24-1 to TRBJ2-2; TRBD1 matches at 7 bases. DNA of the CDR3: TGTGCCACCAGCCCTGGGACAGACACCGGGGAGCTGTTTTTT. It is translated as CATSPGTDTGELFF.